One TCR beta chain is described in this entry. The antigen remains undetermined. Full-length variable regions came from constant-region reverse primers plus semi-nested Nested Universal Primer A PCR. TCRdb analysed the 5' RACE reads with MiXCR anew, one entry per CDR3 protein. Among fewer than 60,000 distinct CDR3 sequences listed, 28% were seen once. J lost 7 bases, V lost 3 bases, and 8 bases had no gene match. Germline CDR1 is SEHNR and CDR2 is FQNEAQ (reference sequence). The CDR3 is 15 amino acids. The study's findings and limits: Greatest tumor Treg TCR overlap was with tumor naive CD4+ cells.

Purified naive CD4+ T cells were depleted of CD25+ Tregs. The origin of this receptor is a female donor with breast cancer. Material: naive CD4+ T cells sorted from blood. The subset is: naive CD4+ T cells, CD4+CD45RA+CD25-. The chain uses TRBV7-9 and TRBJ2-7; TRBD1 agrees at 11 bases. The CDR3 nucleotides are TGTGCCAGCAGCTTTACCGGGACAGGGGGGATTGAGCAGTACTTC. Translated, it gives CASSFTGTGGIEQYF.